This entry concerns a single TCR beta chain. Antigen specificity is unknown. Germline V gene sequence: CDR1 LNHNV, CDR2 YYDKDF (reference sequence). The CDR3 runs to 16 residues. Trimming cost V 2 bases and J 1 base, with 13 bases left between them. These data come from a study of Ad26.COV2.S vaccination and SARS-CoV-2 variants. Whole-study findings and limits: Placebo recipients showed lower spike-specific TCR breadth than vaccinees.

Clones were read by immunoSEQ multiplex PCR, and TCRdb kept only the in-frame ones, dropping some. The data show 320,000 or so clones, approximately 87% seen once. Sample treatment: 15 to 20 received Ad26.COV2.S at low or high dose, single or two shots; a few received placebo; per-sample allocation not given. Repertoires come from day 63 after the first vaccine or placebo injection. The sequence was collected from a person aged 18 to 59 who received the Ad26.COV2.S COVID-19 vaccine or a placebo. The input for sequencing was peripheral blood, taken in a trial of Ad26.COV2.S vaccine versus placebo. The chain employs TRBV15 and TRBJ2-3; TRBD1 is a possible D gene (6 bases). The CDR3 DNA reads TGTGCCACCAGCAGAAACAGGGACGGGGGCACAGATACGCAGTATTTT. This gives the protein CATSRNRDGGTDTQYF.